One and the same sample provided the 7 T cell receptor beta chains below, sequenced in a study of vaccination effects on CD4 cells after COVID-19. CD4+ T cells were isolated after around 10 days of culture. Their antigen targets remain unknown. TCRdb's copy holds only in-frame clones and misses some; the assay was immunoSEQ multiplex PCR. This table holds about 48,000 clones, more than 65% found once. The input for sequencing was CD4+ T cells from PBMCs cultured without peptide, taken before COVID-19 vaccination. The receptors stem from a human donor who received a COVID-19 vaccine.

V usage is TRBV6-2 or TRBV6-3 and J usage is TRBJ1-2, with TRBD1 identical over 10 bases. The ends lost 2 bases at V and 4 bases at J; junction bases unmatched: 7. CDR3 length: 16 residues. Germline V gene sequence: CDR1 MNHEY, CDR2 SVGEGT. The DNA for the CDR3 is TGTGCCAGCAGTTACCAAGACCGGGACAGGGGCTATGGCTACACCTTC. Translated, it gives CASSYQDRDRGYGYTF.

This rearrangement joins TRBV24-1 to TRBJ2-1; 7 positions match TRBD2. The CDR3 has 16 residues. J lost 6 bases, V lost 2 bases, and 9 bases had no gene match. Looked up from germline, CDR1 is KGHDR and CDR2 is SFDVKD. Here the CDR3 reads CATSDSSGTTVNEQFF. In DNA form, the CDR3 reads TGTGCCACCAGTGATTCCTCCGGGACTACTGTCAATGAGCAGTTCTTC.

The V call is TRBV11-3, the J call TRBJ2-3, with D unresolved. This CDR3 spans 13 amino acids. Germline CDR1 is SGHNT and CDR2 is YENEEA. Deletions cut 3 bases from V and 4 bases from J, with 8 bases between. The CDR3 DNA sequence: TGTGCCAGCAGCTTCACCTCGGCAGATACGCAGTATTTT. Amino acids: CASSFTSADTQYF.

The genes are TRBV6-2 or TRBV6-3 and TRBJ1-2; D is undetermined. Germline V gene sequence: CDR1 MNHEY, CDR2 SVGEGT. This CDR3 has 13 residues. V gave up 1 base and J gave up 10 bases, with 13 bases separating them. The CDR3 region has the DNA TGTGCCAGCAGTTACTTCCCACGCTGGGCCTACACCTTC. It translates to CASSYFPRWAYTF.

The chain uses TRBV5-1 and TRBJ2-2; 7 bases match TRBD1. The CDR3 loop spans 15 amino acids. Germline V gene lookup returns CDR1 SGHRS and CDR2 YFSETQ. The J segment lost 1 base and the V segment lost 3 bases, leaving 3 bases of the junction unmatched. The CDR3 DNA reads TGCGCCAGCAGCTCCAGGACAGGGAACACCGGGGAGCTGTTTTTT. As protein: CASSSRTGNTGELFF. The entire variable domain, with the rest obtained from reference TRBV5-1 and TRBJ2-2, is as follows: KAGVTQTPRYLIKTRGQQVTLSCSPISGHRSVSWYQQTPGQGLQFLFEYFSETQRNKGNFPGRFSGRQFSNSRSEMNVSTLELGDSALYLCASSSRTGNTGELFFGEGSRLTVL.

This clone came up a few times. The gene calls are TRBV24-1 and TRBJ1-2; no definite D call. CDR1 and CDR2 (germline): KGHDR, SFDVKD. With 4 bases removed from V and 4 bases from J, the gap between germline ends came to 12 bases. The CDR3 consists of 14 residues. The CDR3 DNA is TGTGCCACCAGTGACCGAAACATCATCTATGGCTACACCTTC. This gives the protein CATSDRNIIYGYTF.

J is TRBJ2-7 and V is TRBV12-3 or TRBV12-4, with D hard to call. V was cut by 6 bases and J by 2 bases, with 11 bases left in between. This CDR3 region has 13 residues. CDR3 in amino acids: CASSPGSPYEQYF. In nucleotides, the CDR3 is TGTGCCAGCAGCCCTGGATCGCCCTACGAGCAGTACTTC.